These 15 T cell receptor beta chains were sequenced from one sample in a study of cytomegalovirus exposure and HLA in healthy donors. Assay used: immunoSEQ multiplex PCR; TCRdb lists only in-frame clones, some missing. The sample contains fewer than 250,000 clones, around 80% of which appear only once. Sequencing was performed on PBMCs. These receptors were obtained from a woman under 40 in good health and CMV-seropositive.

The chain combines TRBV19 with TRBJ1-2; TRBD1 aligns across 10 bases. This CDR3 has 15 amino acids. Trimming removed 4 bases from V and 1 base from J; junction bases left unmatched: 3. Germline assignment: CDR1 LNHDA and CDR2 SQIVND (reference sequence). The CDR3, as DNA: TGTGCCAGTAGTAAGACAGGGGGCAGTAACTATGGCTACACCTTC. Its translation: CASSKTGGSNYGYTF.

For the CDR3, the DNA is TGCGCCAGCAGCTTGGAAGCGAACACCGGGGAGCTGTTTTTT. It yields the protein CASSLEANTGELFF. The V and J genes are TRBV5-1 and TRBJ2-2; D gene uncertain. This CDR3 has 14 amino acids. CDR1 and CDR2 from the germline V gene are SGHRS and YFSETQ. The ends were cut back, 0 bases at V and 0 bases at J, with 3 bases in the middle. The full variable domain, in which reference TRBV5-1 and TRBJ2-2 provide the parts outside the CDR3, is KAGVTQTPRYLIKTRGQQVTLSCSPISGHRSVSWYQQTPGQGLQFLFEYFSETQRNKGNFPGRFSGRQFSNSRSEMNVSTLELGDSALYLCASSLEANTGELFFGEGSRLTVL.

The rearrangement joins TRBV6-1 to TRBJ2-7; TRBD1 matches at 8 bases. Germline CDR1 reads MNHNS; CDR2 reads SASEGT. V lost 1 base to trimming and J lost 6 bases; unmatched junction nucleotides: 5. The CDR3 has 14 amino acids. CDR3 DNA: TGTGCCAGCAGTGAAGTGACAGGGGTTATCGAGCAGTACTTC. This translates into CASSEVTGVIEQYF.

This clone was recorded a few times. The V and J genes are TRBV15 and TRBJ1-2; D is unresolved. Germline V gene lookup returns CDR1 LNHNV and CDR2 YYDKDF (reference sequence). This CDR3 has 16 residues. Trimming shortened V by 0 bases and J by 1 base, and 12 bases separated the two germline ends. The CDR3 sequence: CATSRDYQTVNYGYTF. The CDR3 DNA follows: TGTGCCACCAGCAGAGATTACCAGACTGTTAACTATGGCTACACCTTC.

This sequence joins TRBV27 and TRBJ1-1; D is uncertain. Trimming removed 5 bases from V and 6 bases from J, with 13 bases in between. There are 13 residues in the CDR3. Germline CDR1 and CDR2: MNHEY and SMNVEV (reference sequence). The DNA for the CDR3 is TGTGCCAGCAGTAGTTGGACGGAATCTGAAGCTTTCTTT. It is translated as CASSSWTESEAFF.

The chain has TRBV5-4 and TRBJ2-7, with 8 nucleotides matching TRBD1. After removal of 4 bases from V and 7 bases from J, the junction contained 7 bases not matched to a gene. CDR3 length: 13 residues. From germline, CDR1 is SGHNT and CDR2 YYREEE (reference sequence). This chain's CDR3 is CASSPGQGKEQYF. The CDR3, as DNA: TGTGCCAGCAGCCCTGGACAGGGAAAAGAGCAGTACTTC.

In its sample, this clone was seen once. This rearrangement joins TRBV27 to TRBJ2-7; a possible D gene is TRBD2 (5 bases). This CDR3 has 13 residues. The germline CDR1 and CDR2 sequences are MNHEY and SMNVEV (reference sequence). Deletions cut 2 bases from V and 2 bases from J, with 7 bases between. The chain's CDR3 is CASSLRGTYEQYF. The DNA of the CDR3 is TGTGCCAGCAGTTTACGGGGAACCTACGAGCAGTACTTC.

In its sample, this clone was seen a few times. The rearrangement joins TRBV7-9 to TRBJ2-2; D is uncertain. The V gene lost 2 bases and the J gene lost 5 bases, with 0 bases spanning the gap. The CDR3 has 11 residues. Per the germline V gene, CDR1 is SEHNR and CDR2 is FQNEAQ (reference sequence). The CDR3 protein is CASSLTGELFF. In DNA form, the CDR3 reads TGTGCCAGCAGCTTAACCGGGGAGCTGTTTTTT.

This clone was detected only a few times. CDR3 nucleotide sequence: TGTGCCAGCCCCTCGGGGACAGGGCCTGAAGCTTTCTTT. Encoded protein: CASPSGTGPEAFF. The V and J genes are TRBV2 and TRBJ1-1; 9 bases are a match to TRBD1. Germline CDR1 is SNHLY and CDR2 is FYNNEI. This CDR3 is 13 amino acids long. The V gene end was trimmed by 8 bases and the J gene end by 6 bases; junction bases not matched to a gene: 7.

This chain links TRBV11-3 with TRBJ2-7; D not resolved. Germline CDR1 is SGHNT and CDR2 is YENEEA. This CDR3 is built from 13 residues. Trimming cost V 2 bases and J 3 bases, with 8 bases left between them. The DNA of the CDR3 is TGTGCCAGCAGCTTAACAGCCGACTACGAGCAGTACTTC. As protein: CASSLTADYEQYF.

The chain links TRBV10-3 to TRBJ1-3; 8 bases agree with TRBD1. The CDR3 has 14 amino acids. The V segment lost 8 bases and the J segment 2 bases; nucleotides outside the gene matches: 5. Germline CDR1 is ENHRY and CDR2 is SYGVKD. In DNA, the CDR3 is TGTGCCATCGGTACGACAGGGGCTGGAAACACCATATATTTT. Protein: CAIGTTGAGNTIYF.

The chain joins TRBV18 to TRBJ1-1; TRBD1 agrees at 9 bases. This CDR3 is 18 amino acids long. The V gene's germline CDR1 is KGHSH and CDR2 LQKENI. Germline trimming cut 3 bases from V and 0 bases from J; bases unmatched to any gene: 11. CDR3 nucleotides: TGTGCCAGCTCACCGGTGACAGGGGGATTAGGGATGAACACTGAAGCTTTCTTT. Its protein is CASSPVTGGLGMNTEAFF.

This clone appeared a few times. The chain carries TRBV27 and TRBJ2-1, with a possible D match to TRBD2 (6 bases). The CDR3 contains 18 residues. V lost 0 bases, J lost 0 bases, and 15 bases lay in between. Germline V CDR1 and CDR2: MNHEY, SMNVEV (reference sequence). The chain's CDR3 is CASSLSSRGGFSYNEQFF. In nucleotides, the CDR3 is TGTGCCAGCAGTTTATCGTCGCGGGGCGGCTTCTCCTACAATGAGCAGTTCTTC.

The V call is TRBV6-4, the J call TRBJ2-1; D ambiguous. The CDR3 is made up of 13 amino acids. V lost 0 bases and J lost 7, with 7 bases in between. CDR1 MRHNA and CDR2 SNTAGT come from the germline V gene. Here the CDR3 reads CASSDSNVNEQFF. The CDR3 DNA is TGTGCCAGCAGTGACTCGAATGTGAATGAGCAGTTCTTC.

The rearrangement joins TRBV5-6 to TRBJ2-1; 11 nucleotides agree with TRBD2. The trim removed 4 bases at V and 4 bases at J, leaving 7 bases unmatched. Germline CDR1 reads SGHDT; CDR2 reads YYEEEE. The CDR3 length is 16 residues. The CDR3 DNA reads TGTGCCAGCAGCCTACTAGCGGGAGTTGGATACAATGAGCAGTTCTTC. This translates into CASSLLAGVGYNEQFF.